This T cell receptor (beta chain) was profiled in a study of shared clonotypes between healthy human individuals. CDR3 size: 12 residues. V gave up 4 bases and J gave up 7 bases, with 11 bases separating them. Germline-derived CDR1 and CDR2 are SQVTM and ANQGSEA. The assay used deep level. The authors ran unsorted PBMC replicate PCRs on around 270 ng DNA, approximately 30,000 T cell genomes. With ten immunoSEQ deep assay plates, unsorted PBMC DNA underwent sequencing. Original handling: Because ImmunoSEQ provided only junction sequences with no quality scores, the filtering differed. The assay was immunoSEQ multiplex PCR, and TCRdb's table has in-frame clones only and misses some. V and J calls and clone size are copied from that table; D and trimming were computed from the DNA. The top ten hold 10% to 15% of the sample, which has hundreds of thousands of clones, about 82% seen once. As for this clone: With a much larger clone just one base away, this may be a read error. Other DNA sequences in the sample encode the same CDR3.

The material sequenced was PBMCs. The receptor comes from a woman aged 40 to 55 in good health. Some clones in this sample may be carry-over from other donors' samples. This chain connects TRBV29-1 to TRBJ2-1, with a weak D call TRBD2 (5 bases). The CDR3 DNA is TGCAGCGTTGGAGGGAGTAGGAATGAGCAGTTCTTC. Protein product: CSVGGSRNEQFF.